This T cell receptor beta chain was obtained from a study of blood T cell repertoires in COVID-19 (dated by TCRdb to 2018 to 2021). With regard to the full study: Collaborator samples came from the United States, Italy and Spain and covered acute and convalescent phases of COVID-19. The prospective study material was composed of cDNA or gDNA derived from T cells, B-cell-depleted T cells, or PBMCs. Subjects who had been exposed to COVID-19, were actively infected with it, or had recovered from it provided the deeply sampled blood TCRbeta repertoires that made up the dataset. The repertoires were made available in a free public database intended to serve as a resource for research on the immune response to SARS-CoV-2. Samples were obtained from the ongoing ImmuneRACE study (first 160 participants) and from about 1,300 subjects provided by 6 global collaborators. The sample metadata nearly always contained a de-identified subject ID, COVID-19 status, age in years and sex. Where available, HLA class I and class II types were taken from metadata supplied by the sample provider and were not determined by assay-based typing. Overall study results and their limits: The quantity of clinical and demographic metadata differed by source and by participant and was supplied without curation.

The collaborating institutions used their own protocols to collect whole blood in K2EDTA tubes. For TCRbeta analysis, collaborators shipped samples as frozen whole blood, isolated PBMCs, or DNA extracted from either of those sample types. From its cysteine to its phenylalanine, the CDR3 spans 15 amino acids. Only the CDR3 portion is preserved as DNA: 45 bases, with reading frame beginning at the first base. According to the germline V gene, CDR1 reads MNHEY and CDR2 reads SVGAGI. Germline trimming: 6 bases from V, 2 bases from J; junction bases outside gene matches: 6. TCRbeta CDR3 regions were amplified from genomic DNA by means of the immunoSEQ Assay, a bias-controlled multiplex PCR. Under the source paper's analysis protocol: Nucleated cell counts per sample were estimated from amplification of reference gene primers within the assay. To quantify the absolute abundance of each unique TCRbeta CDR3 rearrangement, sequence reads were collapsed and filtered. For each sample, productive Simpson clonality was calculated by taking the square root of Simpson's diversity index across productive rearrangements. Not all clones reach the TCRdb copy of this immuneACCESS table, which keeps in-frame sequences only. Checked studies attribute under half of the gap to unresolved V genes and leave the rest unexplained. V, J and clone size are taken as reported in that table, and D and trimming were inferred from the DNA itself. Recorded for this sample are approximately 120,000 clones; around 81% of them occurred a single time. About 11% of the sample comes from the top ten.

Note on this clone: Its antigen remains unidentified. No base qualities exist here, and no much larger clone lies one base off it.

The chain is encoded by TRBV6-5 joined to TRBJ2-7, with 11 middle bases fitting TRBD1. This clonotype originated in a man in his 60s with acute or convalescent COVID-19. Input material: peripheral blood. The CDR3 here reads CASRSGTGGTYEQYF. The bases read TGTGCCAGCAGGTCCGGGACAGGGGGGACCTACGAGCAGTACTTC.